These 13 T cell receptor beta chains were all obtained from the same sample, sequenced in a study of cytomegalovirus exposure and HLA in healthy donors. Both 60 Vbeta primers and 13 Jbeta primers went into the PCR. Data came from immunoSEQ multiplex PCR; TCRdb stores just in-frame clones and leaves some out. The sample includes some 140,000 clones, around 79% of them seen just once. Specimen: PBMCs. The receptors come from a man younger than 40 in good health and CMV-seropositive.

The chain employs TRBV15 and TRBJ2-3, with TRBD2 identical over 11 bases. This CDR3 contains 15 residues. Trimming at V came to 5 bases and at J to 0 bases, leaving 1 base not matched to a gene. The germline V gene has CDR1 LNHNV and CDR2 YYDKDF (reference sequence). This chain's CDR3 is CATSRLAGSTDTQYF. The CDR3 nucleotides are TGTGCCACCAGCCGACTAGCGGGGAGCACAGATACGCAGTATTTT.

The V gene is TRBV27, the J gene TRBJ2-3; no reliable D call. The V and J ends lost 7 bases and 3 bases respectively, with 17 bases between them. The germline gives CDR1 MNHEY, CDR2 SMNVEV (reference sequence). This CDR3 region has 15 residues. CDR3 in amino acids: CASKSPGSGTDTQYF. The CDR3 coding sequence is TGTGCCAGCAAGTCCCCAGGTAGTGGTACAGATACGCAGTATTTT.

The genes are TRBV5-1 and TRBJ1-5; 10 bases line up with TRBD1. The length of the CDR3 is 16 residues. CDR1 and CDR2 from the germline V gene are SGHRS and YFSETQ. V lost 3 bases and J lost 1; bases outside the gene matches: 4. The CDR3 spells CASSSGTGESNQPQHF. CDR3 coding DNA: TGCGCCAGCAGCTCGGGGACAGGGGAAAGCAATCAGCCCCAGCATTTT.

The chain is built from TRBV7-3 and TRBJ1-1; D call uncertain. Trimming left V 3 bases short and J 1 base short, with 9 bases between. Looked up from germline, CDR1 is SGHTA and CDR2 is FQGTGA. CDR3 size: 14 residues. Written as DNA, the CDR3 is TGTGCCAGCAGCTTTGCGGAAGGGAACACTGAAGCTTTCTTT. It is translated as CASSFAEGNTEAFF.

The chain couples TRBV19 to TRBJ1-2; possibly TRBD1 for D (6 bases). Germline V lookup: CDR1 LNHDA, CDR2 SQIVND (reference sequence). With 10 bases removed from V and 1 base from J, the gap between germline ends came to 25 bases. This CDR3 has 17 amino acids. This CDR3 reads CATTSQGTPPFNYGYTF. As DNA, the CDR3 is TGTGCCACCACTTCTCAGGGGACCCCCCCCTTTAACTATGGCTACACCTTC. Full variable domain (remainder filled in from reference TRBV19 and TRBJ1-2): DGGITQSPKYLFRKEGQNVTLSCEQNLNHDAMYWYRQDPGQGLRLIYYSQIVNDFQKGDIAEGYSVSREKKESFPLTVTSAQKNPTAFYLCATTSQGTPPFNYGYTFGSGTRLTVV.

The genes are TRBV9 and TRBJ2-3, with TRBD2 matching 12 bases. This CDR3 spans 16 amino acids. CDR1 is SGDLS, CDR2 YYNGEE, per germline. The trim removed 3 bases at V and 5 bases at J, leaving 7 bases unmatched. As DNA, the CDR3 is TGTGCCAGCAGCGGCCTAGCGGGAGGGCCAGGAGATACGCAGTATTTT. As protein: CASSGLAGGPGDTQYF.

The gene calls are TRBV6-1 and TRBJ1-2; possible D gene TRBD1, 5 bases. V lost 6 bases and J lost 2, with 10 bases in between. Germline V gene data show CDR1 as MNHNS and CDR2 as SASEGT. This CDR3 region has 13 residues. DNA for the CDR3: TGTGCCAGCAGACGGACACAGAACTATGGCTACACCTTC. Protein product: CASRRTQNYGYTF.

This chain joins TRBV2 and TRBJ2-2; D is possibly TRBD1 (6 bases). This CDR3 is 15 amino acids long. The V end was cut by 6 bases, the J end by 5 bases, with 16 bases between. Germline V gene sequence: CDR1 SNHLY, CDR2 FYNNEI. As DNA, the CDR3 is TGTGCCAGCAGCCCTGGGACATCCTGGACCGGGGAGCTGTTTTTT. Protein product: CASSPGTSWTGELFF.

The chain's CDR3 is CASSEAPGGGETQYF. CDR3 nucleotide sequence: TGTGCCAGCAGTGAAGCCCCTGGGGGCGGGGAGACCCAGTACTTC. This chain connects TRBV6-1 to TRBJ2-5; tentative D call: TRBD1 (6 bases). V was pared by 0 bases and J by 5 bases, with 13 bases between. Germline loops: CDR1 MNHNS, CDR2 SASEGT. The CDR3 extends over 15 amino acids.

This rearrangement joins TRBV30 to TRBJ2-2, with 7 bases lining up with TRBD2. The germline CDR1 and CDR2 sequences are GTSNPN and SVGIG (reference sequence). J was trimmed by 2 bases and V by 4 bases; bases with no gene match: 10. CDR3 length: 16 amino acids. The CDR3 nucleotides read TGTGCCTGGAACCTCCAAAGCGGGGCCAACACCGGGGAGCTGTTTTTT. Translating it yields CAWNLQSGANTGELFF.

The chain has TRBV29-1 and TRBJ1-3, with 8 bases that match TRBD1. The germline V gene has CDR1 SQVTM and CDR2 ANQGSEA. CDR3 length: 15 residues. V trimming: 5 bases; J trimming: 3 bases; junction bases outside the gene matches: 9. DNA for the CDR3: TGCAGCGTTACGCAGGGGGCTGCGGGTGGAAACACCATATATTTT. Protein: CSVTQGAAGGNTIYF.

The chain uses TRBV7-9 and TRBJ2-7; the D is unclear. Deletions cut 4 bases from V and 3 bases from J, with 16 bases between. The CDR3 is made up of 15 amino acids. CDR1 is SEHNR and CDR2 is FQNEAQ in the germline V gene (reference sequence). The CDR3 sequence: CASSSSLGTYYEQYF. Here the CDR3 DNA reads TGTGCCAGCAGCTCCTCCCTCGGTACCTACTACGAGCAGTACTTC.

The chain combines TRBV30 with TRBJ1-3, with 9 bases lining up with TRBD1. The CDR3 is 13 amino acids. Unmatched junction bases numbered 5, after V lost 4 bases and J lost 7 bases. CDR1 is GTSNPN, CDR2 SVGIG, per germline (reference sequence). CDR3 sequence: CAWTSGTGNTIYF. Written as DNA, the CDR3 is TGTGCCTGGACCTCCGGGACAGGGAACACCATATATTTT.